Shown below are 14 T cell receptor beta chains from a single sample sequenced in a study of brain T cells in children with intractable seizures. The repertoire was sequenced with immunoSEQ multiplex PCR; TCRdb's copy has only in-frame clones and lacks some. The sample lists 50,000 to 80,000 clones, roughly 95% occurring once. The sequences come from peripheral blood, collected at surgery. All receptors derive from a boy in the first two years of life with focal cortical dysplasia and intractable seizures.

The CDR3 protein is CASSFSTEAFF. The CDR3 bases are TGTGCCAGCAGTTTCTCCACTGAAGCTTTCTTT. The J gene is TRBJ1-1, the V gene TRBV12-3 or TRBV12-4, with unresolved D. This CDR3 is 11 amino acids long. V was clipped by 3 bases and J by 4 bases, with 3 bases between them.

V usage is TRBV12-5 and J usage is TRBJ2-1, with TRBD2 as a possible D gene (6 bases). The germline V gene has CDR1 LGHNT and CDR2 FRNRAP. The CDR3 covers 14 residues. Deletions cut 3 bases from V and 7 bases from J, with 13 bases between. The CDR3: CASGFGREGNEQFF. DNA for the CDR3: TGTGCTAGTGGTTTCGGGAGAGAAGGGAATGAGCAGTTCTTC.

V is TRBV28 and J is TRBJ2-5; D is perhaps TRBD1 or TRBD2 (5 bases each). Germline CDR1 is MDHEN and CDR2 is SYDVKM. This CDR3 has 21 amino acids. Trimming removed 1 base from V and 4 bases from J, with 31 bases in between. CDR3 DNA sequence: TGTGCCAGCAGTTTATCGAGGTCACCTGCGACTGTAAGACCGGGGACAGAGACCCAGTACTTC. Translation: CASSLSRSPATVRPGTETQYF. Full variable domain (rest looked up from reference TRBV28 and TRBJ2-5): DVKVTQSSRYLVKRTGEKVFLECVQDMDHENMFWYRQDPGLGLRLIYFSYDVKMKEKGDIPEGYSVSREKKERFSLILESASTNQTSMYLCASSLSRSPATVRPGTETQYFGPGTRLLVL.

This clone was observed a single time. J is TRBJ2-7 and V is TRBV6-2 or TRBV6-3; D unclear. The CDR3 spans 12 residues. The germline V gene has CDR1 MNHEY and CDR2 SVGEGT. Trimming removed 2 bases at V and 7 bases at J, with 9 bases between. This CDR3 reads CASSYKGGEQYF. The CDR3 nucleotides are TGTGCCAGCAGTTACAAAGGCGGTGAGCAGTACTTC.

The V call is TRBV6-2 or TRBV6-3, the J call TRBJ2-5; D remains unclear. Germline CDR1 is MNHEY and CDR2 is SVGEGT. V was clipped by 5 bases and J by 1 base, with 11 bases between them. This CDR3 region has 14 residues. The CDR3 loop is CASSPRHIQETQYF. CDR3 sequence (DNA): TGTGCCAGCAGTCCGAGACACATCCAAGAGACCCAGTACTTC.

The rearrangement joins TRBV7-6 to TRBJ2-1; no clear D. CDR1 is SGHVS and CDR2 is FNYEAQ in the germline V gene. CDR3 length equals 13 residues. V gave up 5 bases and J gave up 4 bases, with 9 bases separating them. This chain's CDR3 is CASSGDLYNEQFF. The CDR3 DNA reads TGTGCCAGCAGCGGAGACTTATACAATGAGCAGTTCTTC.

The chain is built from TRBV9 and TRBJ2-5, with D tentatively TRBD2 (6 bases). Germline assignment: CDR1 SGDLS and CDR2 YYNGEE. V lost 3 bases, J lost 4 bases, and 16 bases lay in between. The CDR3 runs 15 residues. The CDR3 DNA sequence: TGTGCCAGCAGCGGTACCCCGGGAGTCGGAGAGACCCAGTACTTC. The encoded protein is CASSGTPGVGETQYF.

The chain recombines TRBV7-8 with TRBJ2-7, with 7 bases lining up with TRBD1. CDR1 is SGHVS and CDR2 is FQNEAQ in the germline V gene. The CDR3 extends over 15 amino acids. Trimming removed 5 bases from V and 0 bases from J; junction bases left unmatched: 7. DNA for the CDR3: TGTGCCAGCAGCCCCTCAGGGGGTAGCTCCTACGAGCAGTACTTC. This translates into CASSPSGGSSYEQYF.

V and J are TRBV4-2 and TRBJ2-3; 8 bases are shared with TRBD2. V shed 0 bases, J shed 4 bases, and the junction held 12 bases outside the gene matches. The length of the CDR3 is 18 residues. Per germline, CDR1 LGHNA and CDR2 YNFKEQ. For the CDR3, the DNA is TGTGCCAGCAGCCAAGATTATCAGCGGGAGTCACGTGCAGATACGCAGTATTTT. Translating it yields CASSQDYQRESRADTQYF.

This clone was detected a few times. Written as DNA, the CDR3 is TGTGCCAGCAGTTGGTCCGGGAGCCCTGAAGCTTTCTTT. It translates to CASSWSGSPEAFF. The J gene is TRBJ1-1, the V gene TRBV6-5; D not resolved. Trimming stripped 4 bases from V and 6 bases from J, with 12 bases between. CDR3 size: 13 residues. Germline V gene data show CDR1 as MNHEY and CDR2 as SVGAGI.

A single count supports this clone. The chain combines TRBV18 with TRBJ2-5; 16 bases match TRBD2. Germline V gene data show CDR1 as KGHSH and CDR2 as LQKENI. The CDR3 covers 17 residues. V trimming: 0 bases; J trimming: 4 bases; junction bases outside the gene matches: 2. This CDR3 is CASSPPGLAGGRETQYF. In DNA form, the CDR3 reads TGTGCCAGCTCACCACCGGGACTAGCGGGGGGGCGAGAGACCCAGTACTTC.

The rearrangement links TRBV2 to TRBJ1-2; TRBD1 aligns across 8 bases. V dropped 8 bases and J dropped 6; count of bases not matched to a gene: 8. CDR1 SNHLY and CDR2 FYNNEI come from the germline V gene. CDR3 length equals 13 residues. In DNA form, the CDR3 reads TGTGCCAGCGCCCAGACAGGGGAGCATGGCTACACCTTC. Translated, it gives CASAQTGEHGYTF.

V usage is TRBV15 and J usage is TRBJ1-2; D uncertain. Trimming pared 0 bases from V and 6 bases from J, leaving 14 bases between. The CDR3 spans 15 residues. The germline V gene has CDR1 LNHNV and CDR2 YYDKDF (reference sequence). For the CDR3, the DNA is TGTGCCACCAGCAGAGAGAGGAGGGCTCGGGATGGCTACACCTTC. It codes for CATSRERRARDGYTF.

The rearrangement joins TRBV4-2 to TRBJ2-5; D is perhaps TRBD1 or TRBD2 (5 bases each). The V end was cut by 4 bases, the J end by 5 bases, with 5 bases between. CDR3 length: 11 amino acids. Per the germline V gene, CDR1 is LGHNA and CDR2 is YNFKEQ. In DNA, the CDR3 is TGTGCCAGCAGCCGGGGGGAGACCCAGTACTTC. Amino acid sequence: CASSRGETQYF.